Each of the 26 T cell receptor beta chains below was sequenced from the same sample in a study of blood T cell repertoires in COVID-19. Clones were read by immunoSEQ multiplex PCR, and TCRdb kept only the in-frame ones, dropping some. Of about 52,000 clones in the sample, around 88% were seen once. Sequenced input: peripheral blood. The receptors derive from a woman of 80 years or more with acute or convalescent COVID-19.

The V gene is TRBV19, the J gene TRBJ1-5; the D is unclear. The germline gives CDR1 LNHDA, CDR2 SQIVND (reference sequence). CDR3 length: 16 residues. The V end was cut by 1 base, the J end by 3 bases, with 13 bases between. The CDR3 DNA follows: TGTGCCAGTAGTATAGGGCAAAGGCGACTCAATCAGCCCCAGCATTTT. Residues: CASSIGQRRLNQPQHF.

Concerning this clone: A much bigger clone sits one base away, suggesting this may be a read error. The chain combines TRBV19 with TRBJ2-2; 7 nucleotides align to TRBD1. CDR3 length equals 13 residues. Per germline, CDR1 LNHDA and CDR2 SQIVND (reference sequence). This CDR3 reads CTSSPGQTGELFF. The CDR3 coding sequence is TGTACCAGTAGCCCGGGACAGACCGGGGAGCTGTTTTTT.

The chain combines TRBV6-5 with TRBJ2-5; D perhaps matches TRBD1 (5 bases). The CDR3 runs to 15 residues. Germline CDR1 reads MNHEY; CDR2 reads SVGAGI. Trimming removed 6 bases from V and 5 bases from J, with 19 bases in between. As DNA, the CDR3 is TGTGCCAGCAGGACCCTTGGGCAGGGTAGGGAGACCCAGTACTTC. Protein sequence: CASRTLGQGRETQYF.

The chain couples TRBV5-4 to TRBJ1-4, with D perhaps TRBD1 (5 bases). Germline-derived CDR1 and CDR2 are SGHNT and YYREEE (reference sequence). The CDR3 is 15 amino acids. The germline V and J ends were trimmed by 0 bases and 8 bases, with 14 bases remaining between them. CDR3 DNA sequence: TGTGCCAGCAGCTTGGGGGGCGCAGGGTACGAAAAACTGTTTTTT. Protein product: CASSLGGAGYEKLFF.

The V and J genes are TRBV30 and TRBJ2-5, with TRBD2 as a possible D gene (5 bases). The CDR3 totals 16 residues. Germline values: CDR1 GTSNPN, CDR2 SVGIG (reference sequence). V lost 2 bases, J lost 0 bases, and 16 bases lay in between. CDR3: CAWSLSGRPYQETQYF. DNA for the CDR3: TGTGCCTGGAGTCTGAGCGGCAGACCCTACCAAGAGACCCAGTACTTC.

This clone appeared once. The chain carries TRBV7-3 and TRBJ1-1; D is unclear. The CDR3 sequence is 13 residues long. Germline V gene sequence: CDR1 SGHTA, CDR2 FQGTGA. V lost 6 bases, J lost 1 base, and 9 bases lay in between. The CDR3 here is CASSTSGNTEAFF. For the CDR3, the DNA is TGTGCCAGCAGTACGTCAGGGAACACTGAAGCTTTCTTT.

This chain joins TRBV6-5 and TRBJ1-6; TRBD1 matches 11 bases. The CDR3 consists of 15 residues. Trimming at V came to 7 bases and at J to 7 bases, leaving 6 bases not matched to a gene. Germline CDR1 and CDR2: MNHEY and SVGAGI. CDR3 region: CASKGQGARNSPLHF. The CDR3 bases are TGTGCCAGCAAAGGACAGGGGGCGCGAAATTCACCCCTCCACTTT.

V is TRBV3-1 (or the pseudogene TRBV3-2) and J is TRBJ2-7, with TRBD2 matching over 12 bases. The V gene's germline CDR1 is LGHDT and CDR2 YNNKEL (reference sequence). Trimming at V came to 4 bases and at J to 5 bases, leaving 9 bases not matched to a gene. CDR3 size: 16 residues. In DNA, the CDR3 is TGTGCCAGCAGCCTAATAGGCACTAGCGGGGGGAACGAGCAGTACTTC. Protein: CASSLIGTSGGNEQYF.

The genes are TRBV6-1 and TRBJ2-2; the match to TRBD2 covers 9 bases. This CDR3 has 17 residues. CDR1 MNHNS and CDR2 SASEGT come from the germline V gene. The V gene end was trimmed by 2 bases and the J gene end by 5 bases; junction bases not matched to a gene: 9. In DNA, the CDR3 is TGTGCCAGCAGTGAAAGGGGTAGCGGGAGTTTTACCGGGGAGCTGTTTTTT. It is translated as CASSERGSGSFTGELFF.

This clone was seen only a few times. The gene calls are TRBV5-4 and TRBJ1-2; 8 bases align to TRBD1. With V trimmed by 6 bases and J by 7 bases, 8 bases remained unmatched. CDR1 is SGHNT, CDR2 YYREEE, per germline (reference sequence). This CDR3 spans 13 amino acids. CDR3 residues: CASKGQGRSGYTF. The CDR3 DNA reads TGTGCCAGCAAAGGACAGGGAAGGAGTGGCTACACCTTC.

The gene calls are TRBV2 and TRBJ1-6; 7 bases match TRBD1. Per germline, CDR1 SNHLY and CDR2 FYNNEI. J was trimmed by 8 bases and V by 8 bases; bases with no gene match: 6. The CDR3 is 13 residues long. The CDR3 DNA reads TGTGCCAGCCCTCCTACAGGGGATTCACCCCTCCACTTT. Its translation is CASPPTGDSPLHF.

The chain joins TRBV14 to TRBJ2-3, with D unclear. This CDR3 is 12 amino acids long. V was pared by 2 bases and J by 4 bases, with 4 bases between. Germline values: CDR1 SGHDN, CDR2 FVKESK. The CDR3 DNA sequence: TGTGCCAGCAGCCAACAATCAGATACGCAGTATTTT. Translation gives CASSQQSDTQYF.

The V gene is TRBV5-1, the J gene TRBJ2-7; 7 bases are shared with TRBD1. J lost 5 bases, V lost 6 bases, and 11 bases had no gene match. The CDR3 is made up of 14 amino acids. The germline gives CDR1 SGHRS, CDR2 YFSETQ. The CDR3 sequence is CASTIHDRAHEQYV. The CDR3 DNA follows: TGCGCCAGCACCATACACGACAGGGCCCACGAGCAGTACGTC.

V is TRBV19 and J is TRBJ2-7, with D perhaps matching TRBD2 (7 bases). The CDR3 covers 15 residues. Germline V gives CDR1 LNHDA, CDR2 SQIVND (reference sequence). V lost 1 base and J lost 6, with 16 bases in between. In DNA, the CDR3 is TGTGCCAGTAGTATAGGGTTAACAGGGAGGGGCGAGCAGTACTTC. It encodes CASSIGLTGRGEQYF.

The gene calls are TRBV3-1 (or the pseudogene TRBV3-2) and TRBJ1-1; maybe TRBD1 (5 bases). The CDR3 consists of 17 residues. The V end lost 2 bases, the J end lost 0 bases, and 16 bases lay between the germline ends. Germline values: CDR1 LGHDT, CDR2 YNNKEL (reference sequence). The CDR3, as DNA: TGTGCCAGCAGCCAACCGTATTTGACGGACATGAACACTGAAGCTTTCTTT. Its translation is CASSQPYLTDMNTEAFF.

V is TRBV21-1 and J is TRBJ2-3; the table's D call TRBD2 went unverified against the DNA. TRBV21-1 is listed as a pseudogene. This CDR3 has 15 amino acids. The CDR3 loop is CASSKGGGVSDTQYF. The CDR3 bases are TGTGCCAGCAGCAAAGGCGGGGGTGTCTCAGATACGCAGTATTTT.

The chain recombines TRBV3-1 (or the pseudogene TRBV3-2) with TRBJ1-3; 7 bases agree with TRBD1. Looked up from germline, CDR1 is LGHDT and CDR2 is YNNKEL (reference sequence). The J segment lost 6 bases and the V segment lost 1 base, leaving 6 bases of the junction unmatched. This CDR3 is built from 15 residues. The CDR3: CASSQGDRVLNTIYF. CDR3 DNA sequence: TGTGCCAGCAGCCAAGGCGACAGGGTGTTAAACACCATATATTTT.

The chain employs TRBV5-4 and TRBJ2-7, with 7 bases lining up with TRBD2. The germline V gene has CDR1 SGHNT and CDR2 YYREEE (reference sequence). The trim removed 5 bases at V and 3 bases at J, leaving 11 bases unmatched. The CDR3 runs 15 residues. The CDR3 loop is CASSWRSGENYEQYF. For the CDR3, the DNA is TGTGCCAGCAGTTGGAGGAGCGGGGAAAACTACGAGCAGTACTTC.

The chain links TRBV5-1 to TRBJ2-1, with 12 bases aligning to TRBD2. The CDR3 is 16 amino acids. V lost 0 bases, J lost 6 bases, and 4 bases stayed unmatched. Germline CDR1 is SGHRS and CDR2 is YFSETQ. CDR3 nucleotides: TGCGCCAGCAGCTTGGAGGGACTAGCGGGTTTCAATGAGCAGTTCTTC. Translated: CASSLEGLAGFNEQFF.

J is TRBJ1-3 and V is TRBV5-1; 7 nucleotides agree with TRBD1. The V gene's germline CDR1 is SGHRS and CDR2 YFSETQ. The CDR3 runs to 15 residues. Unmatched junction bases numbered 4, after V lost 2 bases and J lost 2 bases. CDR3 in DNA: TGCGCCAGCAGCTTAACAGGGGTCACTGGAAACACCATATATTTT. The encoded protein is CASSLTGVTGNTIYF.

This clone was picked up one time. The chain combines TRBV19 with TRBJ1-5; D is uncertain. Germline lookup yields CDR1 LNHDA and CDR2 SQIVND (reference sequence). Trimming removed 4 bases from V and 0 bases from J, with 10 bases in between. CDR3 length equals 15 residues. As DNA, the CDR3 is TGTGCCAGTAGTACGGAGGGTATTAGCAATCAGCCCCAGCATTTT. Translated: CASSTEGISNQPQHF.

This chain connects TRBV6-5 to TRBJ2-2; the match to TRBD2 covers 7 bases. Germline loops: CDR1 MNHEY, CDR2 SVGAGI. This CDR3 is built from 15 residues. J lost 3 bases, V lost 0 bases, and 1 base had no gene match. In DNA form, the CDR3 reads TGTGCCAGCAGTTACTCCGGGGGGTACACCGGGGAGCTGTTTTTT. Translating gives CASSYSGGYTGELFF.

The chain is built from TRBV2 and TRBJ1-3; TRBD1 aligns across 7 bases. This CDR3 spans 17 amino acids. Germline V gene sequence: CDR1 SNHLY, CDR2 FYNNEI. V gave up 6 bases and J gave up 0 bases; unmatched junction bases: 11. CDR3 sequence: CASSIGQAQLSGNTIYF. For the CDR3, the DNA is TGTGCCAGCAGCATAGGACAGGCCCAGCTCTCTGGAAACACCATATATTTT. The full variable domain, its missing parts supplied by reference TRBV2 and TRBJ1-3, is EPEVTQTPSHQVTQMGQEVILRCVPISNHLYFYWYRQILGQKVEFLVSFYNNEISEKSEIFDDQFSVERPDGSNFTLKIRSTKLEDSAMYFCASSIGQAQLSGNTIYFGEGSWLTVV.

The genes are TRBV2 and TRBJ1-1, with D maybe TRBD1 (6 bases). V was trimmed by 6 bases and J by 1 base, leaving 15 bases between them. The germline V gene has CDR1 SNHLY and CDR2 FYNNEI. The length of the CDR3 is 15 residues. The CDR3 bases are TGTGCCAGCAGACTGCCTAGGGACACGAACACTGAAGCTTTCTTT. Amino acid sequence: CASRLPRDTNTEAFF.

The chain joins TRBV5-1 to TRBJ1-5; D possibly corresponds to TRBD1 (6 bases). V dropped 1 base and J dropped 4 bases, with 12 bases sitting between them. CDR1 and CDR2 (germline): SGHRS, YFSETQ. This CDR3 has 15 amino acids. The CDR3 DNA reads TGCGCCAGCAGCTTGATGGGGGCCGATAATCAGCCCCAGCATTTT. Its protein product is CASSLMGADNQPQHF.

The chain links TRBV27 to TRBJ2-3, with D tentatively TRBD1 (6 bases). CDR3 size: 14 residues. Germline lookup yields CDR1 MNHEY and CDR2 SMNVEV (reference sequence). Trimming left V 5 bases short and J 2 bases short, with 11 bases between. The CDR3 region has the DNA TGTGCCAGCAGTCGACCAGGGGTCACAGATACGCAGTATTTT. This gives the protein CASSRPGVTDTQYF.